This T cell receptor (beta chain) originates from a study of cytomegalovirus exposure and HLA in healthy donors. The sample holds one count of this clone. The CDR3 is made up of 14 amino acids. Germline lookup yields CDR1 SEHNR and CDR2 FQNEAQ (reference sequence). V was pared by 4 bases and J by 3 bases, with 12 bases between. Amplification used 60 Vbeta primers and 13 Jbeta primers. Sequenced by immunoSEQ multiplex PCR; TCRdb stores in-frame clones only, minus some. Of some 170,000 clones in the sample, about 79% are singletons; the top ten hold 6.3%. The sample was PBMCs. This clonotype originated in a middle-aged man in good health and CMV-seropositive. This rearrangement joins TRBV7-9 to TRBJ1-1; tentative D call: TRBD1 (5 bases). CDR3 residues: CASSSRQKDTEAFF. CDR3 coding DNA: TGTGCCAGCAGCTCTCGACAGAAGGACACTGAAGCTTTCTTT. The complete variable domain, with remaining parts taken from reference TRBV7-9 and TRBJ1-1, reads DTGVSQNPRHKITKRGQNVTFRCDPISEHNRLYWYRQTLGQGPEFLTYFQNEAQLEKSRLLSDRFSAERPKGSFSTLEIQRTEQGDSAMYLCASSSRQKDTEAFFGQGTRLTVV.